The 12 T cell receptor beta chains reported below all come from one sample, sequenced in a study of cytomegalovirus exposure and HLA in healthy donors. The PCR made use of 60 Vbeta and 13 Jbeta primers. The assay was immunoSEQ multiplex PCR, and TCRdb's table has in-frame clones only and misses some. The sample shows some 110,000 clones, roughly three quarters of them seen only once. Sequencing used PBMCs. The receptors come from a man aged 50-59 years in good health and CMV-seropositive.

This chain connects TRBV5-1 to TRBJ2-7; 10 positions match TRBD2. The length of the CDR3 is 15 residues. CDR1 and CDR2 (germline): SGHRS, YFSETQ. The junction had 7 bases not matched to a gene; V was cut back by 3 bases and J by 4 bases. CDR3 sequence: CASSSSGGISYEQYF. The CDR3 DNA follows: TGCGCCAGCAGCTCTAGCGGGGGCATCTCGTACGAGCAGTACTTC.

The chain couples TRBV15 to TRBJ2-7; D might be TRBD2 (7 bases). Germline CDR1 LNHNV, CDR2 YYDKDF (reference sequence). The V end was cut by 1 base, the J end by 1 base, with 11 bases between. The CDR3 extends over 15 amino acids. The CDR3 nucleotides are TGTGCCACCAGCAGAGGGGGGGGCAGATCCTACGAGCAGTACTTC. It yields the protein CATSRGGGRSYEQYF.

This clone was observed a handful of times. The V gene is TRBV10-2, the J gene TRBJ1-5, with TRBD1 matching 7 bases. Germline V lookup: CDR1 WSHSY, CDR2 SAAADI. This CDR3 region has 15 residues. V shed 6 bases, J shed 3 bases, and the junction held 8 bases outside the gene matches. CDR3 bases: TGCGCCAGCAGCCAGTCGGGACAGTTCAATCAGCCCCAGCATTTT. This gives the protein CASSQSGQFNQPQHF.

This chain connects TRBV13 to TRBJ2-1; the match to TRBD2 covers 8 bases. Germline V CDR1 and CDR2: PRHDT, FYEKMQ (reference sequence). Trimming at V came to 8 bases and at J to 7 bases, leaving 10 bases not matched to a gene. The CDR3 length is 14 residues. The CDR3 DNA reads TGTGCCAGCGGTGTAGGAGCGGGGGAAAATGAGCAGTTCTTC. It specifies CASGVGAGENEQFF.

The chain carries TRBV11-1 and TRBJ2-7; 7 nucleotides line up with TRBD1. Losses at the gene ends were 1 base for V and 0 bases for J; bases not matched to a gene: 3. Germline values: CDR1 SGHAT, CDR2 FQDESV (reference sequence). This CDR3 is 15 amino acids long. The CDR3 sequence is CASSLGTGISYEQYF. CDR3 nucleotides: TGTGCCAGCAGCTTAGGGACAGGTATCTCCTACGAGCAGTACTTC.

The chain uses TRBV19 and TRBJ2-4; TRBD2 matches at 7 bases. The V gene's germline CDR1 is LNHDA and CDR2 SQIVND (reference sequence). The V and J ends lost 6 bases and 10 bases, in that order; junction bases with no gene match: 0. The CDR3 runs 10 residues. The CDR3 loop reads CASSGRIQYF. CDR3 bases: TGTGCCAGTAGCGGGAGGATTCAGTACTTC.

The chain recombines TRBV29-1 with TRBJ1-2; no clear D. The germline CDR1 and CDR2 sequences are SQVTM and ANQGSEA. V was shortened by 5 bases and J by 1 base, with 8 bases between the two germline ends. There are 12 residues in the CDR3. CDR3 protein: CSVHDINYGYTF. The CDR3 coding sequence is TGCAGCGTTCATGACATTAACTATGGCTACACCTTC.

J is TRBJ1-1 and V is TRBV28; TRBD1 matches at 7 bases. This CDR3 comprises 13 residues. Germline V gives CDR1 MDHEN, CDR2 SYDVKM. With 6 bases clipped from V and 4 bases from J, the junction kept 5 bases outside the gene matches. The CDR3: CASRRTGGTEAFF. The CDR3 DNA is TGTGCCAGCAGGCGGACAGGTGGCACTGAAGCTTTCTTT.

The chain employs TRBV7-6 and TRBJ2-1, with 9 nucleotides matching TRBD2. This CDR3 region has 16 residues. J gave up 3 bases and V 3 bases, and 6 bases lay outside the gene matches. CDR1 and CDR2 (germline): SGHVS, FNYEAQ. In DNA, the CDR3 is TGTGCCAGCAGCTTTAGGCGGGGGGGGTTCTACAATGAGCAGTTCTTC. It translates to CASSFRRGGFYNEQFF. Drawing the rest from reference TRBV7-6 and TRBJ2-1, the complete variable domain is GAGVSQSPRYKVTKRGQDVALRCDPISGHVSLYWYRQALGQGPEFLTYFNYEAQQDKSGLPNDRFSAERPEGSISTLTIQRTEQRDSAMYRCASSFRRGGFYNEQFFGPGTRLTVL.

The CDR3 nucleotides are TGTGCCAGCAGCCAATCTGGGGCCAATGAAAAACTGTTTTTT. This sequence encodes CASSQSGANEKLFF. This chain links TRBV16 with TRBJ1-4; TRBD1 might be the D (5 bases). The CDR3 is made up of 14 amino acids. V was pared by 0 bases and J by 5 bases, with 7 bases between. Germline CDR1 is KGHSY and CDR2 is FQNENV.

The rearrangement joins TRBV20-1 to TRBJ2-7, with a weak D call TRBD2 (5 bases). This CDR3 is built from 11 residues. The germline V gene has CDR1 DFQATT and CDR2 SNEGSKA (reference sequence). V gave up 0 bases and J gave up 12 bases, with 12 bases separating them. In DNA form, the CDR3 reads TGCAGTGCTAGAGATTCAACTCGGGGGTACTTC. Translating gives CSARDSTRGYF.

The chain couples TRBV29-1 to TRBJ2-6; D possibly corresponds to TRBD1 (6 bases). The CDR3 has 16 residues. Trimming cost V 6 bases and J 1 base, with 16 bases left between them. The V gene's germline CDR1 is SQVTM and CDR2 ANQGSEA. In DNA, the CDR3 is TGCAGCGTGGATGGGGACATCTCTTCTGGGGCCAACGTCCTGACTTTC. Amino acids: CSVDGDISSGANVLTF.